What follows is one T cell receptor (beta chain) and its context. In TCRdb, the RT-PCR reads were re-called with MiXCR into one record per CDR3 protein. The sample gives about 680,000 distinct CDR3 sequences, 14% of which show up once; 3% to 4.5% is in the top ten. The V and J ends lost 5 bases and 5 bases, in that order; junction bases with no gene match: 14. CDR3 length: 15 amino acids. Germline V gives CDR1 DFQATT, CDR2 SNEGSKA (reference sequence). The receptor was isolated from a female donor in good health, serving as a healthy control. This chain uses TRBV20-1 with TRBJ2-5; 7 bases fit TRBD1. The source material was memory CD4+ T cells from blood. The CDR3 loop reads CSAQRPGQIIETQYF. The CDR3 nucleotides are TGCAGTGCTCAACGTCCGGGACAGATAATCGAGACCCAGTACTTC.